This TCR beta chain is drawn from a study of PD-1 blockade in classical Hodgkin lymphoma. The patients all showed relapse after autologous stem cell transplantation, while their brentuximab vedotin exposure varied. Some clones are missing from TCRdb's copy, which holds only in-frame ones; the method was immunoSEQ multiplex PCR. The repertoire consists of more than 90,000 clones, with more than 80% occurring once and the leading ten covering around 15%. As for this clone: The antigen is undetermined.

Study observations and caveats: Although disease activity or prior therapy may be involved, causes of the repertoire differences remain undefined.

V gave up 6 bases and J gave up 7 bases, with 19 bases separating them. The CDR3 covers 14 residues. Per the germline V gene, CDR1 is LNHDA and CDR2 is SQIVND (reference sequence). The clonotype originates from a human donor with classical Hodgkin lymphoma. The J gene is TRBJ2-7, the V gene TRBV19, with D possibly matching TRBD2 (6 bases). This sample comprised peripheral blood mononuclear cells (PBMCs), obtained before the second cycle of nivolumab. The CDR3 spells CASRVTSTLGEQYF. In nucleotides, the CDR3 is TGTGCCAGTAGGGTCACTAGCACCCTTGGTGAGCAGTACTTC.